The 20 T cell receptor beta chains in this list originate from one sample, sequenced in a study of blood T cell repertoires in COVID-19. Some clones are missing from TCRdb's copy, which holds only in-frame ones; the method was immunoSEQ multiplex PCR. Among around 140,000 clones listed, around 83% were seen once. Material for sequencing was peripheral blood. The receptor source for this set is a man under 40 with COVID-19, enrolled during active disease.

The CDR3 loop reads CASSQSTGQGANYGYTF. The CDR3 DNA follows: TGTGCCAGCAGCCAAAGCACGGGACAGGGGGCGAACTATGGCTACACCTTC. J is TRBJ1-2 and V is TRBV28, with TRBD1 matching 12 bases. The CDR3 sequence is 17 residues long. Germline V gene sequence: CDR1 MDHEN, CDR2 SYDVKM. After removal of 6 bases from V and 2 bases from J, the junction contained 10 bases not matched to a gene.

The chain joins TRBV19 to TRBJ1-4; TRBD1 aligns across 9 bases. Trimming cost V 7 bases and J 3 bases; bases outside gene matches: 3. The germline V gene encodes CDR1 LNHDA and CDR2 SQIVND (reference sequence). The CDR3 extends over 14 amino acids. CDR3 nucleotide sequence: TGTGCCAGTAAAAGGACAGGGGCTAATGAAAAACTGTTTTTT. Residues: CASKRTGANEKLFF.

This rearrangement joins TRBV18 to TRBJ2-1; TRBD2 matches at 10 bases. From germline, CDR1 is KGHSH and CDR2 LQKENI. The CDR3 sequence is 14 residues long. The junction had 13 bases not matched to a gene; V was cut back by 10 bases and J by 10 bases. The CDR3 nucleotides are TGTGCCACCCTGGCTAGCGGGAGAGGGAACGAGCAGTTCTTC. Translation: CATLASGRGNEQFF.

The V gene is TRBV5-4, the J gene TRBJ2-3; the match to TRBD2 covers 8 bases. The V segment lost 6 bases and the J segment 1 base; nucleotides outside the gene matches: 10. This CDR3 comprises 16 residues. Per the germline V gene, CDR1 is SGHNT and CDR2 is YYREEE (reference sequence). The chain's CDR3 is CASTPSGSRGTDTQYF. The DNA for the CDR3 is TGTGCCAGCACCCCGAGCGGGAGCCGCGGCACAGATACGCAGTATTTT.

V gene TRBV10-3 combines with J gene TRBJ2-7; 7 bases align to TRBD2. CDR3 length: 15 residues. The germline V gene encodes CDR1 ENHRY and CDR2 SYGVKD. The junction had 7 bases not matched to a gene; V was cut back by 5 bases and J by 0 bases. CDR3 residues: CAISLGGDLSYEQYF. The CDR3 nucleotides are TGTGCCATCAGTCTGGGGGGGGACCTCTCCTACGAGCAGTACTTC.

This chain joins TRBV10-3 and TRBJ2-1; 7 positions agree with TRBD1. Trimming at V came to 4 bases and at J to 2 bases, leaving 5 bases not matched to a gene. Germline loops: CDR1 ENHRY, CDR2 SYGVKD. This CDR3 region has 15 residues. The CDR3 spells CAISGDRAPYNEQFF. The CDR3 DNA reads as TGTGCCATCAGTGGGGACAGAGCGCCCTACAATGAGCAGTTCTTC.

V and J are TRBV19 and TRBJ1-5, with no clear D. V lost 4 bases to trimming and J lost 2 bases, with 6 bases between them. The V gene's germline CDR1 is LNHDA and CDR2 SQIVND (reference sequence). The CDR3 length is 13 residues. CDR3 bases: TGTGCCAGTAGTAAGAGGGGCAATCAGCCCCAGCATTTT. This sequence encodes CASSKRGNQPQHF.

In nucleotides, the CDR3 is TGTGCCTCGCAAGCGGGAGCGAGCTACGAGCAGTACTTC. It specifies CASQAGASYEQYF. The chain couples TRBV2 to TRBJ2-7; 8 nucleotides match TRBD2. This CDR3 spans 13 amino acids. Losses at the gene ends were 11 bases for V and 3 bases for J; bases not matched to a gene: 9. Germline values: CDR1 SNHLY, CDR2 FYNNEI.

The CDR3 spells CASSEVLAGSSYEQYF. CDR3 DNA sequence: TGTGCCAGCAGTGAAGTGTTAGCGGGAAGCTCCTACGAGCAGTACTTC. V gene TRBV2 combines with J gene TRBJ2-7, with TRBD2 identical over 8 bases. The germline V gene encodes CDR1 SNHLY and CDR2 FYNNEI. V was clipped by 1 base and J by 0 bases; unmatched bases: 5. This CDR3 has 16 amino acids.

The chain employs TRBV29-1 and TRBJ2-7; possible D gene TRBD2, 6 bases. Between the trimmed V and J ends, which lost 3 bases and 5 bases, there was a span of 8 bases. The CDR3 runs 11 residues. CDR1 and CDR2 (germline): SQVTM, ANQGSEA. The CDR3, as DNA: TGCAGCGTTGATTCGGGGGACGAGCAGTACTTC. It translates to CSVDSGDEQYF.

The sample holds one count of this clone. The chain couples TRBV2 to TRBJ1-5, with D uncertain. Looked up from germline, CDR1 is SNHLY and CDR2 is FYNNEI. The length of the CDR3 is 15 residues. Trimming cost V 0 bases and J 9 bases, with 15 bases left between them. The CDR3 DNA is TGTGCCAGCAGTGAAGCGCGCCAGGCCCTGGGGCCCCAGCATTTT. Translated: CASSEARQALGPQHF.

This clone occurred once. The chain joins TRBV7-3 to TRBJ1-1, with D possibly being TRBD1 (5 bases). V gave up 0 bases and J gave up 6 bases, with 8 bases separating them. The CDR3 runs 13 residues. The germline V gene has CDR1 SGHTA and CDR2 FQGTGA. DNA of the CDR3: TGTGCCAGCAGCTTAACACAGACAGCTGAAGCTTTCTTT. Protein: CASSLTQTAEAFF. The full variable domain, completed using reference TRBV7-3 and TRBJ1-1, is GAGVSQTPSNKVTEKGKYVELRCDPISGHTALYWYRQSLGQGPEFLIYFQGTGAADDSGLPNDRFFAVRPEGSVSTLKIQRTERGDSAVYLCASSLTQTAEAFFGQGTRLTVV.

The J gene is TRBJ1-5, the V gene TRBV30; 8 nucleotides agree with TRBD1. There are 13 residues in the CDR3. Per germline, CDR1 GTSNPN and CDR2 SVGIG (reference sequence). V gave up 3 bases and J gave up 9 bases; unmatched junction bases: 7. The DNA for the CDR3 is TGTGCCTGGAGAGCAGGGGGCTTTTCGCCCCAGCATTTT. This sequence encodes CAWRAGGFSPQHF.

The V and J genes are TRBV5-6 and TRBJ1-6; no clear D. Germline V gene data show CDR1 as SGHDT and CDR2 as YYEEEE. The V end was cut by 2 bases, the J end by 0 bases, with 12 bases between. This CDR3 contains 17 residues. The CDR3 region is CASSFNSLSSYNSPLHF. In nucleotides, the CDR3 is TGTGCCAGCAGCTTCAACAGCCTTAGCTCCTATAATTCACCCCTCCACTTT. Looking up the rest from reference TRBV5-6 and TRBJ1-6 gives the full variable domain: DAGVTQSPTHLIKTRGQQVTLRCSPKSGHDTVSWYQQALGQGPQFIFQYYEEEERQRGNFPDRFSGHQFPNYSSELNVNALLLGDSALYLCASSFNSLSSYNSPLHFGNGTRLTVT.

This CDR3 reads CSSGGNEQFF. CDR3 DNA sequence: TGCAGCTCCGGAGGTAATGAGCAGTTCTTC. This chain joins TRBV29-1 and TRBJ2-1; TRBD2 is a possible D gene (5 bases). CDR1 SQVTM and CDR2 ANQGSEA come from the germline V gene. This CDR3 is 10 amino acids long. The V and J ends lost 8 bases and 7 bases respectively, with 9 bases between them.

V is TRBV4-1 and J is TRBJ2-7; 11 bases line up with TRBD2. CDR1 MGHRA and CDR2 YSYEKL come from the germline V gene. The CDR3 totals 17 residues. Trimming removed 1 base from V and 1 base from J; junction bases left unmatched: 6. The CDR3: CASSQGLAGTRSYEQYF. The CDR3 nucleotides are TGCGCCAGCAGCCAAGGACTAGCGGGAACTCGGTCCTACGAGCAGTACTTC.

This sequence joins TRBV7-3 and TRBJ2-2, with D perhaps TRBD2 (5 bases). Germline loops: CDR1 SGHTA, CDR2 FQGTGA. Trimming left V 5 bases short and J 5 bases short, with 12 bases between. This CDR3 has 14 residues. CDR3 DNA: TGTGCCAGCAGCCCCCGTTCGGGGACCGGGGAGCTGTTTTTT. Its translation is CASSPRSGTGELFF.

V and J are TRBV3-1 (or the pseudogene TRBV3-2) and TRBJ1-2; TRBD1 aligns across 9 bases. This CDR3 contains 15 residues. Trimming at V came to 5 bases and at J to 7 bases, leaving 11 bases not matched to a gene. Germline V lookup: CDR1 LGHDT, CDR2 YNNKEL (reference sequence). The CDR3 loop reads CASSGRDRVSGGYTF. The CDR3 DNA reads as TGTGCCAGCAGCGGCCGGGACAGGGTTTCGGGTGGCTACACCTTC.

The chain uses TRBV7-9 and TRBJ2-7; tentative D call: TRBD1 (7 bases). Trimming cost V 6 bases and J 4 bases, with 22 bases left between them. Per germline, CDR1 SEHNR and CDR2 FQNEAQ (reference sequence). The length of the CDR3 is 16 residues. CDR3 residues: CASSLTAGQRQYEQYF. The CDR3, as DNA: TGTGCCAGCAGTCTAACCGCGGGACAGCGACAATACGAGCAGTACTTC. The full variable domain, with the rest looked up from reference TRBV7-9 and TRBJ2-7, is DTGVSQNPRHKITKRGQNVTFRCDPISEHNRLYWYRQTLGQGPEFLTYFQNEAQLEKSRLLSDRFSAERPKGSFSTLEIQRTEQGDSAMYLCASSLTAGQRQYEQYFGPGTRLTVT.

This clone was found once. The chain carries TRBV28 and TRBJ1-5; D possibly corresponds to TRBD1 (6 bases). The CDR3 extends over 15 amino acids. V was clipped by 7 bases and J by 2 bases, with 15 bases between them. CDR1 and CDR2 from the germline V gene are MDHEN and SYDVKM. The chain's CDR3 is CASKIQGYRNQPQHF. In DNA form, the CDR3 reads TGTGCCAGCAAGATACAGGGATACCGCAATCAGCCCCAGCATTTT.